The 27 T cell receptor beta chains given below trace back to one sample, sequenced in a study of blood T cell repertoires in COVID-19. The table came from immunoSEQ multiplex PCR; TCRdb's copy has only in-frame clones and leaves some out. In the table there are 250,000 to 300,000 clones, about 88% of which are singletons. The sample taken for sequencing was peripheral blood. These receptors were collected from a woman aged 70-85 years with COVID-19, enrolled during active disease.

This chain links TRBV2 with TRBJ1-2; D perhaps matches TRBD1 (5 bases). Looked up from germline, CDR1 is SNHLY and CDR2 is FYNNEI. V was pared by 6 bases and J by 4 bases, with 12 bases between. The CDR3 is made up of 13 amino acids. CDR3 sequence (DNA): TGTGCCAGCAGCGAAAGACAGCTCTATGGCTACACCTTC. It specifies CASSERQLYGYTF.

The chain uses TRBV2 and TRBJ1-2, with D hard to call. The CDR3 runs to 13 residues. Trimming cost V 1 base and J 4 bases, with 7 bases left between them. Germline-derived CDR1 and CDR2 are SNHLY and FYNNEI. The CDR3 is CASSEGTTYGYTF. The DNA of the CDR3 is TGTGCCAGCAGTGAAGGGACTACCTATGGCTACACCTTC. Complete variable domain (other parts from reference TRBV2 and TRBJ1-2): EPEVTQTPSHQVTQMGQEVILRCVPISNHLYFYWYRQILGQKVEFLVSFYNNEISEKSEIFDDQFSVERPDGSNFTLKIRSTKLEDSAMYFCASSEGTTYGYTFGSGTRLTVV.

This rearrangement joins TRBV7-8 to TRBJ1-6; TRBD1 matches at 7 bases. V dropped 1 base and J dropped 8; count of bases not matched to a gene: 5. In germline, CDR1 is SGHVS, CDR2 FQNEAQ. The CDR3 consists of 15 residues. This CDR3 reads CASSLVSRGDSPLHF. The DNA of the CDR3 is TGTGCCAGCAGCTTAGTGTCCAGGGGGGATTCACCCCTCCACTTT. Full variable domain (remainder filled in from reference TRBV7-8 and TRBJ1-6): GAGVSQSPRYKVAKRGQDVALRCDPISGHVSLFWYQQALGQGPEFLTYFQNEAQLDKSGLPSDRFFAERPEGSVSTLKIQRTQQEDSAVYLCASSLVSRGDSPLHFGNGTRLTVT.

This clone was counted a few times. CDR3: CASSSTRGRGGYSNQPQHF. Here the CDR3 DNA reads TGTGCCAGCAGCTCCACCCGGGGGCGGGGGGGATATAGCAATCAGCCCCAGCATTTT. The chain links TRBV28 to TRBJ1-5, with a tentative D call TRBD1 (6 bases). CDR3 length: 19 amino acids. The V and J ends lost 6 bases and 0 bases respectively, with 24 bases between them. Germline V CDR1 and CDR2: MDHEN, SYDVKM.

The gene calls are TRBV28 and TRBJ1-3, with TRBD1 identical over 7 bases. This CDR3 is built from 21 residues. CDR1 and CDR2 from the germline V gene are MDHEN and SYDVKM. Trimming took 7 bases from V and 4 from J; bases not matched to a gene: 28. CDR3 protein: CASTESGFDRVAPGAGNTIYF. The CDR3 nucleotides read TGTGCCAGCACAGAATCGGGATTCGACAGGGTGGCCCCTGGCGCGGGAAACACCATATATTTT.

This chain joins TRBV30 and TRBJ2-5, with D possibly being TRBD1 (6 bases). Germline V CDR1 and CDR2: GTSNPN, SVGIG (reference sequence). The CDR3 runs to 18 residues. With 0 bases removed from V and 0 bases from J, the gap between germline ends came to 20 bases. The CDR3 DNA reads as TGTGCCTGGAGTGTACTTGGGACATCCACCTCGTACCAAGAGACCCAGTACTTC. Protein product: CAWSVLGTSTSYQETQYF. Full variable domain (remainder filled in from reference TRBV30 and TRBJ2-5): SQTIHQWPATLVQPVGSPLSLECTVEGTSNPNLYWYRQAAGRGLQLLFYSVGIGQISSEVPQNLSASRPQDRQFILSSKKLLLSDSGFYLCAWSVLGTSTSYQETQYFGPGTRLLVL.

The chain joins TRBV19 to TRBJ1-2; TRBD1 is a possible D gene (5 bases). The CDR3 spans 13 residues. The V gene lost 6 bases and the J gene lost 1 base, with 9 bases spanning the gap. The germline V gene encodes CDR1 LNHDA and CDR2 SQIVND (reference sequence). The CDR3 DNA sequence: TGTGCCAGTAGAAGGGGTCTTAACTATGGCTACACCTTC. It translates to CASRRGLNYGYTF.

The chain recombines TRBV7-2 with TRBJ1-2; the D gene is possibly TRBD1 (6 bases). CDR1 and CDR2 (germline): SGHTA, FQGNSA. V was clipped by 2 bases and J by 5 bases, with 9 bases between them. The CDR3 loop spans 13 amino acids. The CDR3 nucleotides are TGTGCCAGCAGCTTATTGACAGGTTATGGCTACACCTTC. This translates into CASSLLTGYGYTF.

This clone was picked up many times. V is TRBV6-5 and J is TRBJ2-1; D remains unclear. Trimming removed 7 bases from V and 8 bases from J, with 21 bases in between. This CDR3 has 15 amino acids. Germline values: CDR1 MNHEY, CDR2 SVGAGI. In nucleotides, the CDR3 is TGTGCCAGCAAATCAAGCCTGGGCCCTTTCGATGAGCAGTTCTTC. It translates to CASKSSLGPFDEQFF.

V and J are TRBV10-2 and TRBJ2-7; 9 bases fit TRBD2. Germline trimming cut 9 bases from V and 3 bases from J; bases unmatched to any gene: 6. CDR1 and CDR2 from the germline V gene are WSHSY and SAAADI. This CDR3 is 13 amino acids long. CDR3 DNA: TGCGCCAGTAAAGCGGGGGGCCGCTACGAGCAGTACTTC. It codes for CASKAGGRYEQYF.

The chain carries TRBV18 and TRBJ2-7, with TRBD1 identical over 9 bases. Looked up from germline, CDR1 is KGHSH and CDR2 is LQKENI. There are 13 residues in the CDR3. The junction had 3 bases not matched to a gene; V was cut back by 3 bases and J by 6 bases. The CDR3 coding sequence is TGTGCCAGCTCACCGGGACAGGGACGCGAGCAGTACTTC. Its protein is CASSPGQGREQYF.

Worth noting for this clone: The junction does not match germline at one end; this may be a read error. V gene TRBV6-4 combines with J gene TRBJ2-6; 8 bases match TRBD1. This CDR3 has 19 residues. Germline CDR1 and CDR2: MRHNA and SNTAGT. The CDR3 region is CASSASGQERESEANVLTF. DNA for the CDR3: TGTGCCAGCAGTGCCTCGGGACAGGAAAGGGAGTCTGAGGCCAACGTCCTGACTTTC.

This chain uses TRBV9 with TRBJ2-2; no reliable D call. The CDR3 length is 13 residues. CDR1 and CDR2 (germline): SGDLS, YYNGEE. Trimming cost V 2 bases and J 7 bases, with 9 bases left between them. This CDR3 reads CASSVQVLGELFF. DNA of the CDR3: TGTGCCAGCAGCGTCCAGGTTCTCGGGGAGCTGTTTTTT.

The rearrangement joins TRBV12-1 to TRBJ2-7; the D call TRBD1 from the table was never checked on the DNA. TRBV12-1 represents a pseudogene. The CDR3 spans 13 residues. Here the CDR3 DNA reads TGTGCCAGCAGCTTTGAACAGGGGGTCGAGCAGTACTTC. Translating gives CASSFEQGVEQYF.

This chain connects TRBV18 to TRBJ2-7, with D unresolved. V lost 4 bases and J 0 bases, leaving 13 bases between the germline ends. Germline assignment: CDR1 KGHSH and CDR2 LQKENI. The CDR3 has 15 residues. The CDR3 loop is CASSHPPPVSYEQYF. The CDR3, as DNA: TGTGCCAGCTCACACCCCCCCCCGGTCTCCTACGAGCAGTACTTC.

The chain uses TRBV30 and TRBJ2-2, with TRBD2 matching over 14 bases. V lost 5 bases to trimming and J lost 6 bases; unmatched junction nucleotides: 5. CDR1 and CDR2 from the germline V gene are GTSNPN and SVGIG (reference sequence). This CDR3 is built from 15 residues. The CDR3 DNA sequence: TGTGCCTGGTCGCCGGGACTAGCGGGGGCCGGGGAGCTGTTTTTT. Amino acid sequence: CAWSPGLAGAGELFF.

This clone was recorded once. The V and J genes are TRBV5-1 and TRBJ1-1, with TRBD1 identical over 7 bases. Trimming cost V 4 bases and J 0 bases; bases outside gene matches: 9. This CDR3 spans 16 amino acids. Germline CDR1 is SGHRS and CDR2 is YFSETQ. The CDR3 nucleotides are TGCGCCAGCAGCCCTCACCCGGGACAGATGAACACTGAAGCTTTCTTT. This sequence encodes CASSPHPGQMNTEAFF.

The J gene is TRBJ2-1, the V gene TRBV29-1; 7 bases map to TRBD2. CDR1 is SQVTM and CDR2 is ANQGSEA in the germline V gene. The V gene end was trimmed by 7 bases and the J gene end by 3 bases; junction bases not matched to a gene: 9. This CDR3 comprises 14 residues. CDR3 in DNA: TGCAGCGCTGGCCGGGACTACCTCTACAATGAGCAGTTCTTC. This codes for CSAGRDYLYNEQFF.

The chain joins TRBV7-6 to TRBJ2-3, with 7 nucleotides matching TRBD1. Trimming at V came to 5 bases and at J to 4 bases, leaving 3 bases not matched to a gene. The CDR3 totals 13 residues. Germline assignment: CDR1 SGHVS and CDR2 FNYEAQ. The CDR3 loop is CASSKGAADTQYF. The CDR3 DNA follows: TGTGCCAGCAGCAAGGGGGCAGCAGATACGCAGTATTTT.

This clone came up a few times. The chain uses TRBV7-9 and TRBJ2-2; 13 bases map to TRBD2. Germline V gives CDR1 SEHNR, CDR2 FQNEAQ (reference sequence). The V segment lost 4 bases and the J segment 6 bases; nucleotides outside the gene matches: 5. CDR3 size: 16 residues. For the CDR3, the DNA is TGTGCCAGCAGCTCGGGACTAGCGGGGTCACCCGGGGAGCTGTTTTTT. This encodes CASSSGLAGSPGELFF.

This chain uses TRBV6-5 with TRBJ2-5, with D possibly being TRBD1 (6 bases). Trimming removed 6 bases at V and 2 bases at J, with 10 bases between. The germline gives CDR1 MNHEY, CDR2 SVGAGI. This CDR3 region has 13 residues. CDR3 sequence (DNA): TGTGCCAGCAGGCGGACAGAACAAGAGACCCAGTACTTC. As protein: CASRRTEQETQYF.

This sequence joins TRBV6-5 and TRBJ1-1, with 7 bases that match TRBD1. Germline-derived CDR1 and CDR2 are MNHEY and SVGAGI. The V gene end was trimmed by 5 bases and the J gene end by 0 bases; junction bases not matched to a gene: 0. The CDR3 runs 13 residues. The CDR3 is CASSTGVNTEAFF. CDR3 DNA sequence: TGTGCCAGCAGTACAGGGGTGAACACTGAAGCTTTCTTT.

The chain combines TRBV5-1 with TRBJ2-4; 7 positions agree with TRBD2. Germline V gene data show CDR1 as SGHRS and CDR2 as YFSETQ. CDR3 length: 14 residues. V was pared by 4 bases and J by 7 bases, with 8 bases of the junction left unmatched. CDR3 bases: TGCGCCAGCAGCCCCCAGCGGGACCGGAACATTCAGTACTTC. Amino acid sequence: CASSPQRDRNIQYF.

About this clone: At one end the junction does not follow the germline gene, possibly because of a read error. The genes are TRBV23-1 and TRBJ2-7, with TRBD2 matching 8 bases. TRBV23-1 is assigned to the ORF class and has an uncertain function. The CDR3 consists of 11 residues. The CDR3 nucleotides are TGCGCCAGCAGTCATTCGGGGCGGGAGGCCTTC. It yields the protein CASSHSGREAF.

This clone was seen only once. The gene calls are TRBV5-8 and TRBJ2-7; 12 bases fit TRBD1. V lost 3 bases to trimming and J lost 5 bases; unmatched junction nucleotides: 3. Germline V gene lookup returns CDR1 SGHTS and CDR2 YDEGEE. The CDR3 consists of 14 residues. This chain's CDR3 is CASSYRDRGHEQYF. The CDR3 DNA sequence: TGTGCCAGCAGCTACCGGGACAGGGGGCACGAGCAGTACTTC.

In its sample, this clone was seen once. The rearrangement joins TRBV6-5 to TRBJ1-3; TRBD1 is a possible D gene (6 bases). The CDR3 totals 14 residues. Germline CDR1 reads MNHEY; CDR2 reads SVGAGI. V was clipped by 5 bases and J by 7 bases, with 15 bases between them. The CDR3: CASSTPGVWNTIYF. The DNA for the CDR3 is TGTGCCAGCAGTACGCCAGGGGTCTGGAACACCATATATTTT.

The genes are TRBV30 and TRBJ2-7, with a tentative D call TRBD1 (5 bases). Germline values: CDR1 GTSNPN, CDR2 SVGIG (reference sequence). CDR3 size: 12 residues. Deletions cut 4 bases from V and 3 bases from J, with 10 bases between. CDR3 region: CAWKNQGYEQYF. The CDR3 DNA follows: TGTGCCTGGAAAAACCAGGGCTACGAGCAGTACTTC.